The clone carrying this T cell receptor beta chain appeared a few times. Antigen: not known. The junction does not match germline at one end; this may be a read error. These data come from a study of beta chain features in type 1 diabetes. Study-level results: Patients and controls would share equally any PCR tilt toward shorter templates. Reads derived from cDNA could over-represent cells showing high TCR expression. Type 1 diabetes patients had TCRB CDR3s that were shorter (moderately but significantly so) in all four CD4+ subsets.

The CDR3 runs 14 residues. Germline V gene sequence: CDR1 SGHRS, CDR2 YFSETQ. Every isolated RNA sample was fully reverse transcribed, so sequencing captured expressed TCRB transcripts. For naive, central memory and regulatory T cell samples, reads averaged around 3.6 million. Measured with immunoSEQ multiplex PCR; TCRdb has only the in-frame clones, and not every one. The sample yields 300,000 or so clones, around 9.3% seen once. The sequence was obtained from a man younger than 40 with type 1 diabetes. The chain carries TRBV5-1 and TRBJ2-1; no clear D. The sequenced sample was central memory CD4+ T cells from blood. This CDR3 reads CASSFGIRYNEQFF. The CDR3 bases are TGTGCCAGCAGCTTTGGTATTCGGTACAATGAGCAGTTCTTC.